This T cell receptor (beta chain) was retrieved from a study of beta chain features in type 1 diabetes. At the level of the study: Across the samples, some 98,000,000 sorted cells were examined in total.

In the case of this clone: Antigen: not known.

Sequencing targeted expressed TCRB transcripts, as all isolated RNA had been reverse transcribed. Some clones are missing from TCRdb's copy, which holds only in-frame ones; the method was immunoSEQ multiplex PCR. The sample contains roughly 160,000 clones, almost 8% of which appear only once. Germline lookup yields CDR1 LNHDA and CDR2 SQIVND (reference sequence). V was pared by 5 bases and J by 7 bases, with 13 bases of the junction left unmatched. The CDR3 spans 16 residues. Central memory, naive, regulatory and stem cell-like memory CD4+ cells were sorted by CD45RO/CCR7/CD25/CD127/CD95/CD27. The study's findings and limits: VDJ junctions sequenced from type 1 diabetes patients showed fewer insertions and more deletions. Still unanswered here is whether HLA type influences TCRB rearrangement. Type 1 diabetes patients had TCRB CDR3s that were shorter (moderately but significantly so) in all four CD4+ subsets.

V gene TRBV19 combines with J gene TRBJ1-5; 8 positions agree with TRBD1. The clonotype comes from a man younger than 30 with type 1 diabetes. The sample was central memory CD4+ T cells from blood. The CDR3 loop is CASSPRGQGLRQPQHF. The CDR3 DNA follows: TGTGCCAGTAGTCCCCGTGGACAGGGACTGCGGCAGCCCCAGCATTTT.